Each of the 31 T cell receptor beta chains below was sequenced from the same sample in a study of blood T cell repertoires in COVID-19. Assay: immunoSEQ multiplex PCR; the TCRdb copy retains only in-frame clones and omits some. The repertoire holds about 160,000 clones, with over 70% as singletons. The sample consisted of PBMCs or T cells enriched from blood (not recorded which). The origin of the receptors is a woman aged 40 to 50 with acute COVID-19.

V and J are TRBV6-5 and TRBJ1-3, with D perhaps matching TRBD1 (6 bases). CDR3 length: 12 amino acids. Germline CDR1 is MNHEY and CDR2 is SVGAGI. V was clipped by 11 bases and J by 2 bases, with 10 bases between them. This CDR3 is CAATGTGNTIYF. CDR3 bases: TGTGCCGCAACAGGGACTGGAAACACCATATATTTT.

This clone was seen a handful of times. The V and J genes are TRBV9 and TRBJ2-5; 7 bases match TRBD2. The trim removed 1 base at V and 4 bases at J, leaving 19 bases unmatched. The CDR3 runs to 19 residues. CDR1 is SGDLS, CDR2 YYNGEE, per germline. The CDR3 sequence is CASSVSLGYLGGERETQYF. DNA for the CDR3: TGTGCCAGCAGCGTATCTCTAGGCTACTTGGGGGGGGAACGAGAGACCCAGTACTTC. Together with reference TRBV9 and TRBJ2-5, the CDR3 gives the full variable domain: DSGVTQTPKHLITATGQRVTLRCSPRSGDLSVYWYQQSLDQGLQFLIQYYNGEERAKGNILERFSAQQFPDLHSELNLSSLELGDSALYFCASSVSLGYLGGERETQYFGPGTRLLVL.

This clone has a handful of counts. The V call is TRBV7-2, the J call TRBJ1-6; a possible D gene is TRBD1 (5 bases). V was clipped by 2 bases and J by 7 bases, with 12 bases between them. CDR1 SGHTA and CDR2 FQGNSA come from the germline V gene. The CDR3 sequence is 15 residues long. In nucleotides, the CDR3 is TGTGCCAGCAGCTTATTGGCAGGGCGGAATTCACCCCTCCACTTT. This gives the protein CASSLLAGRNSPLHF.

The genes are TRBV2 and TRBJ2-7; TRBD1 matches 10 bases. V trimming: 3 bases; J trimming: 7 bases; junction bases outside the gene matches: 3. The CDR3 consists of 13 residues. The V gene's germline CDR1 is SNHLY and CDR2 FYNNEI. The CDR3 loop reads CASSETGGGEQYV. The CDR3 nucleotides are TGTGCCAGCAGTGAGACAGGGGGCGGTGAGCAGTACGTC.

Here the CDR3 DNA reads TGTGCCAGCAGCCAAGATTTTGACTCCCGGGGCTACACCTTC. This codes for CASSQDFDSRGYTF. This chain joins TRBV3-1 (or the pseudogene TRBV3-2) and TRBJ1-2; D call uncertain. Per the germline V gene, CDR1 is LGHDT and CDR2 is YNNKEL (reference sequence). With 0 bases removed from V and 8 bases from J, the gap between germline ends came to 13 bases. The CDR3 spans 14 residues.

The rearrangement links TRBV19 to TRBJ2-3; 10 bases agree with TRBD2. Trimming at V came to 5 bases and at J to 1 base, leaving 6 bases not matched to a gene. Germline CDR1 LNHDA, CDR2 SQIVND (reference sequence). The CDR3 consists of 16 residues. The CDR3 coding sequence is TGTGCCAGTAGTCTAGCGGGAGTTTTTGGCACAGATACGCAGTATTTT. This codes for CASSLAGVFGTDTQYF.

The chain combines TRBV4-1 with TRBJ2-1, with 11 bases aligning to TRBD2. J gave up 3 bases and V 4 bases, and 11 bases lay outside the gene matches. Germline V gene data show CDR1 as MGHRA and CDR2 as YSYEKL. CDR3 length: 18 residues. CDR3 residues: CASSPRGTSGPFYNEQFF. DNA of the CDR3: TGCGCCAGCAGCCCCCGGGGGACTAGCGGACCTTTCTACAATGAGCAGTTCTTC.

The table lists this clone with a count of one. The CDR3 spells CASSIQGSMQPQHF. CDR3 DNA: TGTGCCAGTAGTATCCAGGGGTCAATGCAGCCCCAGCATTTT. The chain couples TRBV19 to TRBJ1-5; TRBD1 might be the D (6 bases). Trimming took off 3 bases at V and 7 bases at J, with 13 bases between the two ends. In germline, CDR1 is LNHDA, CDR2 SQIVND (reference sequence). The CDR3 contains 14 residues.

The gene calls are TRBV9 and TRBJ1-4; 7 positions agree with TRBD1. CDR1 is SGDLS, CDR2 YYNGEE, per germline. This CDR3 comprises 13 residues. DNA of the CDR3: TGTGCAAGTGGAGGGGGCAGGGGTGAAAAACTGTTTTTT. The encoded protein is CASGGGRGEKLFF.

The V and J genes are TRBV2 and TRBJ2-7; the match to TRBD2 covers 11 bases. CDR3 length: 18 residues. Germline loops: CDR1 SNHLY, CDR2 FYNNEI. The junction had 9 bases not matched to a gene; V was cut back by 0 bases and J by 2 bases. The CDR3 is CASSEAVGASGRPYEQYV. CDR3 DNA: TGTGCCAGCAGTGAAGCGGTCGGGGCTAGCGGGAGGCCCTACGAGCAGTACGTC.

The chain uses TRBV19 and TRBJ2-3; 8 bases map to TRBD2. This CDR3 region has 15 residues. Per germline, CDR1 LNHDA and CDR2 SQIVND (reference sequence). After removal of 7 bases from V and 4 bases from J, the junction contained 10 bases not matched to a gene. The CDR3 protein is CASNQAGATSDTQYF. CDR3 sequence (DNA): TGTGCCAGTAACCAAGCGGGGGCCACCTCAGATACGCAGTATTTT. The full variable domain, rest sourced from reference TRBV19 and TRBJ2-3, is DGGITQSPKYLFRKEGQNVTLSCEQNLNHDAMYWYRQDPGQGLRLIYYSQIVNDFQKGDIAEGYSVSREKKESFPLTVTSAQKNPTAFYLCASNQAGATSDTQYFGPGTRLTVL.

This clone has only a few counts. This chain uses TRBV12-3 or TRBV12-4 with TRBJ1-2; perhaps TRBD1 as D (6 bases). V was clipped by 5 bases and J by 8 bases, with 15 bases between them. The CDR3 consists of 13 residues. The CDR3 DNA reads as TGTGCCAGCAGTCGACAGGAGGCCAGAGGCTACACCTTC. This codes for CASSRQEARGYTF.

The chain recombines TRBV7-9 with TRBJ2-5; 8 bases map to TRBD2. The CDR3 runs to 15 residues. V shed 2 bases, J shed 2 bases, and the junction held 4 bases outside the gene matches. The germline V gene has CDR1 SEHNR and CDR2 FQNEAQ (reference sequence). The CDR3 DNA reads TGTGCCAGCAGCTTATGGTTAGCGGGGCAAGAGACCCAGTACTTC. This sequence encodes CASSLWLAGQETQYF.

The chain joins TRBV5-1 to TRBJ2-5, with 11 positions matching TRBD2. The CDR3 loop spans 22 amino acids. V lost 2 bases, J lost 1 base, and 22 bases stayed unmatched. The germline CDR1 and CDR2 sequences are SGHRS and YFSETQ. The chain's CDR3 is CASSFGLLSGTSGASFQETQYF. DNA for the CDR3: TGCGCCAGCAGCTTCGGCCTCCTTTCCGGGACTAGCGGAGCCAGTTTCCAAGAGACCCAGTACTTC.

This clone was seen a single time. A read error may account for a junction end that differs from germline. V and J are TRBV7-7 and TRBJ2-2; unclear D gene. Germline CDR1 reads SSHAT; CDR2 reads FNYEAQ (reference sequence). The CDR3 sequence is 17 residues long. CDR3 bases: TGTGCTAGCAGCTCACTTACAGACCGATCCAACACCGGGGAGCTGTTTTTT. Amino acids: CASSSLTDRSNTGELFF.

This chain links TRBV2 with TRBJ2-7; D is uncertain. The germline CDR1 and CDR2 sequences are SNHLY and FYNNEI. Trimming removed 0 bases at V and 1 base at J, with 22 bases between. CDR3 length: 19 residues. CDR3 sequence (DNA): TGTGCCAGCAGTGAAGCGTTTCCTTGGGCTCCAGTAACATCCTACGAGCAGTACTTC. Protein product: CASSEAFPWAPVTSYEQYF.

The chain recombines TRBV5-1 with TRBJ2-3, with D tentatively TRBD1 (6 bases). Germline CDR1 and CDR2: SGHRS and YFSETQ. The CDR3 length is 13 residues. V was shortened by 7 bases and J by 4 bases, with 13 bases between the two germline ends. CDR3 residues: CASQLQGSDTQYF. In nucleotides, the CDR3 is TGCGCCAGCCAGCTCCAGGGGTCAGATACGCAGTATTTT. Filled out from reference TRBV5-1 and TRBJ2-3, the complete variable domain reads KAGVTQTPRYLIKTRGQQVTLSCSPISGHRSVSWYQQTPGQGLQFLFEYFSETQRNKGNFPGRFSGRQFSNSRSEMNVSTLELGDSALYLCASQLQGSDTQYFGPGTRLTVL.

The chain combines TRBV5-4 with TRBJ1-2, with 7 bases matching TRBD1. Trimming removed 4 bases from V and 3 bases from J; junction bases left unmatched: 12. The CDR3 extends over 16 amino acids. Germline values: CDR1 SGHNT, CDR2 YYREEE (reference sequence). The CDR3 is CASSPTLDRDHYGYTF. DNA for the CDR3: TGTGCCAGCAGCCCAACCTTAGACAGGGACCACTATGGCTACACCTTC.

The rearrangement uses TRBV21-1 and TRBJ1-4; no check of the table's D call, TRBD1, against the DNA was made. TRBV21-1 is a pseudogene locus. This CDR3 spans 17 amino acids. CDR3 loop: CASKNTRRTGFYEKLFF. CDR3 coding DNA: TGTGCCAGCAAAAACACCCGGAGGACAGGGTTCTATGAAAAACTGTTTTTT.

This clone was seen just once. The J gene is TRBJ2-1, the V gene TRBV30; D perhaps matches TRBD1 (5 bases). This CDR3 contains 14 residues. Per germline, CDR1 GTSNPN and CDR2 SVGIG (reference sequence). V lost 5 bases and J lost 5, with 16 bases in between. The CDR3 nucleotides are TGTGCCTGGGCCAGAGGCACAGGAAACAATGAGCAGTTCTTC. It encodes CAWARGTGNNEQFF.

The chain has TRBV6-5 and TRBJ2-3, with 11 bases lining up with TRBD1. The CDR3 is 15 amino acids. Unmatched junction bases numbered 6, after V lost 6 bases and J lost 4 bases. Germline values: CDR1 MNHEY, CDR2 SVGAGI. The CDR3 DNA reads TGTGCCAGCAGGGGACAGGGGGGGACTCCAGATACGCAGTATTTT. Protein sequence: CASRGQGGTPDTQYF.

The chain combines TRBV15 with TRBJ2-1, with TRBD1 matching over 8 bases. Trimming at V came to 2 bases and at J to 3 bases, leaving 6 bases not matched to a gene. This CDR3 spans 16 amino acids. Per the germline V gene, CDR1 is LNHNV and CDR2 is YYDKDF (reference sequence). CDR3 nucleotides: TGTGCCACCAGCAGACCGGACAGGGTTCTCTACAATGAGCAGTTCTTC. As protein: CATSRPDRVLYNEQFF.

The gene calls are TRBV20-1 and TRBJ1-3, with TRBD1 matching over 12 bases. Germline-derived CDR1 and CDR2 are DFQATT and SNEGSKA (reference sequence). With V trimmed by 3 bases and J by 0 bases, 6 bases remained unmatched. The CDR3 consists of 17 residues. The CDR3 nucleotides are TGCAGTGCTAGTGGAGGGACAGGGGGCTTCTCTGGAAACACCATATATTTT. Translating gives CSASGGTGGFSGNTIYF.

This clone was seen only a few times. This chain joins TRBV11-3 and TRBJ2-1; TRBD2 aligns across 12 bases. This CDR3 is 17 amino acids long. Looked up from germline, CDR1 is SGHNT and CDR2 is YENEEA. After removal of 5 bases from V and 12 bases from J, the junction contained 17 bases not matched to a gene. The CDR3, as DNA: TGTGCCAGCAGCCCCCAGGGCGATGGGACTAGCGGGTTGCGGCAGTTCTTC. This translates into CASSPQGDGTSGLRQFF.

The gene calls are TRBV4-1 and TRBJ2-7, with D possibly matching TRBD2 (5 bases). V dropped 1 base and J dropped 4 bases, with 17 bases sitting between them. The CDR3 loop spans 16 amino acids. Germline CDR1 reads MGHRA; CDR2 reads YSYEKL. The DNA of the CDR3 is TGCGCCAGCAGCCAAGCCCAGGTCATAGGGAGTTACGAGCAGTACTTC. Translated: CASSQAQVIGSYEQYF.

The chain couples TRBV6-5 to TRBJ1-6; D perhaps matches TRBD1 (6 bases). The V end was cut by 2 bases, the J end by 15 bases, with 17 bases between. The CDR3 contains 14 residues. CDR1 MNHEY and CDR2 SVGAGI come from the germline V gene. CDR3 amino acids: CASSYVTGEQRLHF. The CDR3 DNA is TGTGCCAGCAGTTACGTGACAGGAGAACAGCGCCTCCACTTT.

The gene calls are TRBV5-4 and TRBJ2-1; 8 nucleotides align to TRBD1. The length of the CDR3 is 15 residues. Looked up from germline, CDR1 is SGHNT and CDR2 is YYREEE (reference sequence). V lost 0 bases and J lost 8; bases outside the gene matches: 7. The CDR3 sequence: CASSLGAGGSYEQFF. CDR3 nucleotides: TGTGCCAGCAGCTTGGGGGCAGGGGGCTCGTATGAGCAGTTCTTC.

This sequence joins TRBV19 and TRBJ2-1, with 8 bases lining up with TRBD1. The CDR3 loop spans 17 amino acids. Germline assignment: CDR1 LNHDA and CDR2 SQIVND (reference sequence). V was pared by 6 bases and J by 4 bases, with 14 bases of the junction left unmatched. CDR3 bases: TGTGCCAGTAGCCTGGCAGGGGGCCCGGGGGTTTACAATGAGCAGTTCTTC. Residues: CASSLAGGPGVYNEQFF.

The chain has TRBV9 and TRBJ1-2; 7 nucleotides agree with TRBD1. The CDR3 covers 15 residues. Germline trimming cut 2 bases from V and 4 bases from J; bases unmatched to any gene: 8. The germline gives CDR1 SGDLS, CDR2 YYNGEE. The CDR3 DNA is TGTGCCAGCAGCGTGGATGACAGGGCTCTCTATGGCTACACCTTC. Encoded protein: CASSVDDRALYGYTF. The full variable domain, with the rest looked up from reference TRBV9 and TRBJ1-2, is DSGVTQTPKHLITATGQRVTLRCSPRSGDLSVYWYQQSLDQGLQFLIQYYNGEERAKGNILERFSAQQFPDLHSELNLSSLELGDSALYFCASSVDDRALYGYTFGSGTRLTVV.

The rearrangement joins TRBV9 to TRBJ2-2; TRBD1 agrees at 7 bases. V lost 8 bases and J lost 4; bases outside the gene matches: 8. Germline V CDR1 and CDR2: SGDLS, YYNGEE. This CDR3 has 14 residues. The CDR3 region is CASQQGSGTGELFF. The CDR3 nucleotides read TGTGCCAGTCAACAGGGGTCCGGCACCGGGGAGCTGTTTTTT.

This chain connects TRBV30 to TRBJ2-5; no reliable D call. Trimming cost V 0 bases and J 5 bases, with 13 bases left between them. This CDR3 region has 14 residues. The V gene's germline CDR1 is GTSNPN and CDR2 SVGIG (reference sequence). DNA of the CDR3: TGTGCCTGGAGTGTAAGTCCGGGTAGGGAGACCCAGTACTTC. Translating it yields CAWSVSPGRETQYF.